The T cell receptor (beta chain) under discussion was sequenced for a study of T-cell memory formation after mild COVID-19. Whole-study findings and limits: Contracting clones localized mainly to CM and EM when CD4+ and mainly to EMRA when CD8+.

V trimming: 4 bases; J trimming: 13 bases; junction bases outside the gene matches: 13. The CDR3 is made up of 14 amino acids. Looked up from germline, CDR1 is SGHDT and CDR2 is YYEEEE. For this clonotype: Its matching antigen is unknown.

TCRdb passed the 5' RACE reads through MiXCR, listing each CDR3 protein once. The table includes 350,000 or so distinct CDR3 sequences, approximately 12% detected once. The specimen was PBMCs or a T cell subset sorted from them (not recorded which). The TCR originated in a man aged 18 to 30 who had mild COVID-19 (a few samples of this study predate the infection). Cell type and time point are not known. The chain combines TRBV5-6 with TRBJ2-1, with 8 bases matching TRBD1. CDR3 in amino acids: CASSPKDRVGTQFF. The CDR3 bases are TGTGCCAGCAGCCCTAAGGACAGGGTCGGGACCCAGTTCTTC. Looking up the rest from reference TRBV5-6 and TRBJ2-1 gives the full variable domain: DAGVTQSPTHLIKTRGQQVTLRCSPKSGHDTVSWYQQALGQGPQFIFQYYEEEERQRGNFPDRFSGHQFPNYSSELNVNALLLGDSALYLCASSPKDRVGTQFFGPGTRLTVL.